The 15 T cell receptor beta chains below come from one sample, sequenced in a study of blood T cell repertoires in COVID-19. The repertoire was sequenced with immunoSEQ multiplex PCR; TCRdb's copy has only in-frame clones and lacks some. The table includes roughly 130,000 clones, 80% to 90% detected once. The sample consisted of peripheral blood. The origin of the receptors is an older woman with acute or convalescent COVID-19.

The CDR3 DNA follows: TGTGCCAGCAGTGCCTCCCGGGGGGAGGCCTACAATGAGCAGTTCTTC. It codes for CASSASRGEAYNEQFF. The rearrangement uses TRBV27 and TRBJ2-1, with 7 bases that match TRBD2. Germline V gives CDR1 MNHEY, CDR2 SMNVEV (reference sequence). The CDR3 has 16 amino acids. J was trimmed by 2 bases and V by 5 bases; bases with no gene match: 9.

V is TRBV28 and J is TRBJ1-4, with 7 bases lining up with TRBD1. The trim removed 7 bases at V and 5 bases at J, leaving 7 bases unmatched. CDR1 is MDHEN, CDR2 SYDVKM, per germline. This CDR3 is built from 14 residues. CDR3 protein: CASNPGQWNEKLFF. CDR3 DNA: TGTGCCAGCAACCCGGGACAGTGGAATGAAAAACTGTTTTTT.

This clone has more than one count but fewer than ten. The chain employs TRBV18 and TRBJ1-5; 7 bases map to TRBD1. The CDR3 has 15 residues. The germline V gene has CDR1 KGHSH and CDR2 LQKENI. Trimming at V came to 0 bases and at J to 5 bases, leaving 4 bases not matched to a gene. The CDR3 is CASSPPGTVDQPQHF. CDR3 nucleotide sequence: TGTGCCAGCTCACCACCTGGGACAGTAGATCAGCCCCAGCATTTT. Full variable domain (outside the CDR3, taken from reference TRBV18 and TRBJ1-5): NAGVMQNPRHLVRRRGQEARLRCSPMKGHSHVYWYRQLPEEGLKFMVYLQKENIIDESGMPKERFSAEFPKEGPSILRIQQVVRGDSAAYFCASSPPGTVDQPQHFGDGTRLSIL.

This clone was recorded once. The chain combines TRBV2 with TRBJ2-2, with TRBD1 matching 8 bases. In germline, CDR1 is SNHLY, CDR2 FYNNEI. The ends lost 3 bases at V and 6 bases at J; junction bases unmatched: 9. The CDR3 runs to 16 residues. The CDR3 loop reads CASSESRGRIAGELFF. CDR3 DNA: TGTGCCAGCAGTGAGAGCAGGGGGCGGATAGCCGGGGAGCTGTTTTTT.

This chain links TRBV7-8 with TRBJ2-7, with 13 bases aligning to TRBD2. The trim removed 5 bases at V and 6 bases at J, leaving 13 bases unmatched. The CDR3 runs 17 residues. Germline V gene sequence: CDR1 SGHVS, CDR2 FQNEAQ. The CDR3 nucleotides read TGTGCCAGCAGCCGCGGACTAGCGGGAGCGGCCGGTCGCGAGCAGTACTTC. This encodes CASSRGLAGAAGREQYF.

The chain has TRBV28 and TRBJ1-3; tentative D call: TRBD1 (6 bases). The germline CDR1 and CDR2 sequences are MDHEN and SYDVKM. CDR3 size: 14 residues. Between the trimmed V and J ends, which lost 6 bases and 3 bases, there was a span of 12 bases. The CDR3 protein is CASSVGTNGNTIYF. As DNA, the CDR3 is TGTGCCAGCAGCGTCGGGACAAATGGAAACACCATATATTTT. The full variable domain, completed using reference TRBV28 and TRBJ1-3, is DVKVTQSSRYLVKRTGEKVFLECVQDMDHENMFWYRQDPGLGLRLIYFSYDVKMKEKGDIPEGYSVSREKKERFSLILESASTNQTSMYLCASSVGTNGNTIYFGEGSWLTVV.

This chain links TRBV27 with TRBJ2-7; D is undetermined. Trimming removed 4 bases at V and 2 bases at J, with 18 bases between. The CDR3 is 16 residues long. CDR1 and CDR2 (germline): MNHEY, SMNVEV (reference sequence). The chain's CDR3 is CASSSEFDGPPYEQYF. CDR3 sequence (DNA): TGTGCCAGCAGTTCTGAGTTTGATGGGCCCCCCTACGAGCAGTACTTC.

The chain links TRBV2 to TRBJ1-4; D perhaps matches TRBD1 (5 bases). V lost 7 bases and J lost 7, with 13 bases in between. Per the germline V gene, CDR1 is SNHLY and CDR2 is FYNNEI. The CDR3 is made up of 13 amino acids. CDR3 sequence (DNA): TGTGCCAGCAATGGGGGGGTTTCTGAAAAACTGTTTTTT. As protein: CASNGGVSEKLFF.

The chain employs TRBV28 and TRBJ1-5, with D perhaps matching TRBD1 (5 bases). Between the trimmed V and J ends, which lost 1 base and 7 bases, there was a span of 14 bases. The CDR3 is 15 residues long. From germline, CDR1 is MDHEN and CDR2 SYDVKM. In nucleotides, the CDR3 is TGTGCCAGCAGTTTATCCCTTCGGGGGGAGCAGCCCCAGCATTTT. Translated, it gives CASSLSLRGEQPQHF.

The chain has TRBV23-1 and TRBJ2-1, with a weak D call TRBD1 (7 bases). TRBV23-1 qualifies as an ORF whose function is uncertain. CDR3 size: 19 residues. The V end was cut by 1 base, the J end by 2 bases, with 21 bases between. CDR3 bases: TGCGCCAGCAGTCAATATGGCGTGACAGGGCGGGGACCCTACAATGAGCAGTTCTTC. Amino acids: CASSQYGVTGRGPYNEQFF.

The rearrangement joins TRBV5-1 to TRBJ1-4; D unclear. V was pared by 0 bases and J by 0 bases, with 6 bases between. Germline CDR1 and CDR2: SGHRS and YFSETQ. This CDR3 is 15 amino acids long. The CDR3 spells CASSLGQATNEKLFF. The CDR3 nucleotides are TGCGCCAGCAGCTTGGGGCAGGCAACTAATGAAAAACTGTTTTTT.

The chain employs TRBV6-1 and TRBJ2-5, with TRBD2 identical over 9 bases. The CDR3 is 16 amino acids. The J segment lost 5 bases and the V segment lost 1 base, leaving 8 bases of the junction unmatched. CDR1 is MNHNS and CDR2 is SASEGT in the germline V gene. This CDR3 reads CASSEVGSGSGETQYF. CDR3 DNA sequence: TGTGCCAGCAGTGAAGTCGGTAGCGGGAGTGGGGAGACCCAGTACTTC.

V and J are TRBV5-1 and TRBJ2-3, with 9 bases identical to TRBD1. J was trimmed by 3 bases and V by 4 bases; bases with no gene match: 3. Germline V gene sequence: CDR1 SGHRS, CDR2 YFSETQ. The CDR3 runs to 14 residues. The CDR3 protein is CASSLDRGTDTQYF. CDR3 nucleotides: TGCGCCAGCAGCCTGGACAGGGGAACAGATACGCAGTATTTT.

V gene TRBV5-1 combines with J gene TRBJ2-7, with 7 positions matching TRBD2. The germline V gene has CDR1 SGHRS and CDR2 YFSETQ. The CDR3 loop spans 15 amino acids. The V gene end was trimmed by 0 bases and the J gene end by 4 bases; junction bases not matched to a gene: 7. The CDR3 is CASSLASGTDYEQYF. The DNA for the CDR3 is TGCGCCAGCAGCTTGGCCAGCGGGACTGATTACGAGCAGTACTTC.

The V gene is TRBV2, the J gene TRBJ2-5, with 8 bases aligning to TRBD1. CDR1 and CDR2 from the germline V gene are SNHLY and FYNNEI. The trim removed 11 bases at V and 5 bases at J, leaving 4 bases unmatched. This CDR3 is built from 11 residues. DNA for the CDR3: TGTGCCGGGAACAGGGGGGAGACCCAGTACTTC. This gives the protein CAGNRGETQYF.